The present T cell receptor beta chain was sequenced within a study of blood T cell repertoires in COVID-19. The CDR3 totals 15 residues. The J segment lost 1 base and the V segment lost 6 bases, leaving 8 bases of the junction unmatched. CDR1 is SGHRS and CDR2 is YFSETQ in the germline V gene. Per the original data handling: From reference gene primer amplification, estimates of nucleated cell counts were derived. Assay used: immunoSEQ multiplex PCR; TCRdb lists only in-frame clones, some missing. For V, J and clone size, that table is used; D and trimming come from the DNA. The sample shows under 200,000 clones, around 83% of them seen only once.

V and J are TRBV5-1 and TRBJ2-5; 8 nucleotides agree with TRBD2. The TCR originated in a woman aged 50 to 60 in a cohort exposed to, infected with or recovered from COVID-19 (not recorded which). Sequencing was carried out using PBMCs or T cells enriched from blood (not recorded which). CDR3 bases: TGCGCCAGCACCCCTGCGGGGGGTTCCCAAGAGACCCAGTACTTC. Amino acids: CASTPAGGSQETQYF.